Here is one T cell receptor beta chain with its context. The data belong to a study of T cell responses to AZD1222 COVID-19 vaccine. V was shortened by 2 bases and J by 0 bases, with 14 bases between the two germline ends. Germline CDR1 and CDR2: SGHTA and FQGNSA. The CDR3 has 16 amino acids. Data came from immunoSEQ multiplex PCR; TCRdb stores just in-frame clones and leaves some out. The sample carries about 56,000 clones, roughly 85% recorded once. This clonotype originated in an adult in good health. The material sequenced was peripheral blood, taken on day 0 of AZD1222 vaccination. The chain couples TRBV7-2 to TRBJ2-7; D could derive from TRBD1 or TRBD2 (5 bases each). CDR3 sequence reads: CASSLIRGGTSYEQYF. CDR3 in DNA: TGTGCCAGCAGCTTAATCCGGGGCGGCACCTCCTACGAGCAGTACTTC.